Listed here are 20 T cell receptor beta chains from one sample, sequenced in a study of shared clonotypes between healthy human individuals. The table came from immunoSEQ multiplex PCR; TCRdb's copy has only in-frame clones and leaves some out. The sample includes approximately 2.5 million clones, approximately 94% of them seen just once. Sequencing was carried out using naive CD4+ T cells sorted from blood. Sample subset: CD45RA+ positively selected. The receptors originated from a man between 18 and 29 years old in good health.

The chain links TRBV6-6 to TRBJ2-5; the match to TRBD1 covers 8 bases. V was clipped by 2 bases and J by 5 bases; unmatched bases: 7. CDR1 MNHNY and CDR2 SVGAGI come from the germline V gene (reference sequence). The CDR3 sequence is 15 residues long. CDR3 sequence (DNA): TGTGCCAGCAGTTACCCGATCCGGGACAGGGAGACCCAGTACTTC. This encodes CASSYPIRDRETQYF.

The rearrangement uses TRBV25-1 and TRBJ1-4; D not certain. This CDR3 region has 16 residues. From germline, CDR1 is MGHDK and CDR2 SYGVNS. Trimming removed 3 bases at V and 5 bases at J, with 16 bases between. CDR3 loop: CASSDPRTRINEKLFF. The CDR3 nucleotides read TGTGCCAGCAGTGACCCCCGGACGAGGATAAATGAAAAACTGTTTTTT.

The V gene is TRBV7-2, the J gene TRBJ1-2, with D unclear. CDR3 length: 14 amino acids. Germline CDR1 is SGHTA and CDR2 is FQGNSA. The V and J ends lost 0 bases and 5 bases respectively, with 10 bases between them. DNA for the CDR3: TGTGCCAGCAGCTTAGCCTCGGGAAAATATGGCTACACCTTC. This sequence encodes CASSLASGKYGYTF. The complete variable domain, with remaining parts taken from reference TRBV7-2 and TRBJ1-2, reads GAGVSQSPSNKVTEKGKDVELRCDPISGHTALYWYRQSLGQGLEFLIYFQGNSAPDKSGLPSDRFSAERTGGSVSTLTIQRTQQEDSAVYLCASSLASGKYGYTFGSGTRLTVV.

Comment on this clone: A junction boundary mismatches the germline segment, possibly from a read error. The chain couples TRBV7-7 to TRBJ2-5; no clear D gene. Per the germline V gene, CDR1 is SSHAT and CDR2 is FNYEAQ (reference sequence). CDR3 length: 13 residues. The DNA of the CDR3 is TGTGCTAGCAGCCAACAGATGGGAGAGACCCAGTACTTC. The encoded protein is CASSQQMGETQYF. Combining the CDR3 with reference TRBV7-7 and TRBJ2-5 gives the whole variable domain GAGVSQSPRYKVTKRGQDVTLRCDPISSHATLYWYQQALGQGPEFLTYFNYEAQPDKSGLPSDRFSAERPEGSISTLTIQRTEQRDSAMYRCASSQQMGETQYFGPGTRLLVL.

The chain couples TRBV6-5 to TRBJ2-7; 8 nucleotides agree with TRBD1. CDR3 size: 14 residues. V gave up 7 bases and J gave up 5 bases; unmatched junction bases: 10. The V gene's germline CDR1 is MNHEY and CDR2 SVGAGI. CDR3 residues: CASKGQGVANEQYF. In DNA form, the CDR3 reads TGTGCCAGCAAAGGACAGGGAGTAGCGAACGAGCAGTACTTC.

The genes are TRBV18 and TRBJ1-3, with D tentatively TRBD1 (5 bases). With 2 bases removed from V and 1 base from J, the gap between germline ends came to 12 bases. The CDR3 runs to 16 residues. Germline assignment: CDR1 KGHSH and CDR2 LQKENI. CDR3: CASSPEGSTSGNTIYF. For the CDR3, the DNA is TGTGCCAGCTCACCAGAGGGGTCCACGTCTGGAAACACCATATATTTT.

Concerning this clone itself: Within the sample, other DNA sequences also encode this same CDR3. The rearrangement uses TRBV7-9 and TRBJ2-7; 8 bases are shared with TRBD1. This CDR3 contains 14 residues. Germline CDR1 SEHNR, CDR2 FQNEAQ (reference sequence). V was pared by 5 bases and J by 0 bases, with 3 bases of the junction left unmatched. The CDR3, as DNA: TGTGCCAGCAGCCAGGGACAGGCCTCCTACGAGCAGTACTTC. Residues: CASSQGQASYEQYF.

This chain links TRBV30 with TRBJ2-1; D not resolved. CDR1 is GTSNPN, CDR2 SVGIG, per germline (reference sequence). The CDR3 length is 17 residues. Trimming took off 0 bases at V and 1 base at J, with 16 bases between the two ends. CDR3 residues: CAWSVRISANSYNEQFF. In DNA, the CDR3 is TGTGCCTGGAGTGTGCGCATATCTGCTAATTCCTACAATGAGCAGTTCTTC.

This clone was picked up one time. The chain uses TRBV5-6 and TRBJ2-1; 11 bases line up with TRBD2. Trimming at V came to 4 bases and at J to 4 bases, leaving 10 bases not matched to a gene. Germline-derived CDR1 and CDR2 are SGHDT and YYEEEE. The CDR3 extends over 17 amino acids. The CDR3 spells CASSRGLGTSGYNEQFF. As DNA, the CDR3 is TGTGCCAGCAGCCGAGGCCTCGGGACTAGCGGTTACAATGAGCAGTTCTTC.

The gene calls are TRBV5-4 and TRBJ2-5, with 7 bases lining up with TRBD2. The CDR3 loop spans 15 amino acids. Trimming at V came to 1 base and at J to 5 bases, leaving 8 bases not matched to a gene. CDR1 and CDR2 (germline): SGHNT, YYREEE (reference sequence). The CDR3 DNA sequence: TGTGCCAGCAGCTTGACCGGACTAGGTGCGGAGACCCAGTACTTC. It codes for CASSLTGLGAETQYF.

The chain uses TRBV30 and TRBJ2-3; D may be TRBD2 (7 bases). The CDR3 totals 13 residues. Trimming cost V 2 bases and J 4 bases, with 10 bases left between them. CDR1 and CDR2 from the germline V gene are GTSNPN and SVGIG (reference sequence). The CDR3 coding sequence is TGTGCCTGGAGTACGGGGGGCTCAGATACGCAGTATTTT. This sequence encodes CAWSTGGSDTQYF.

The chain couples TRBV5-4 to TRBJ1-4; D is perhaps TRBD1 (6 bases). V lost 0 bases to trimming and J lost 4 bases, with 10 bases between them. Germline V gene lookup returns CDR1 SGHNT and CDR2 YYREEE (reference sequence). The CDR3 covers 15 residues. For the CDR3, the DNA is TGTGCCAGCAGCTTGGCCGGGGGACATAATGAAAAACTGTTTTTT. Translated, it gives CASSLAGGHNEKLFF. Using reference TRBV5-4 and TRBJ1-4 for the parts outside the CDR3, the full variable domain is ETGVTQSPTHLIKTRGQQVTLRCSSQSGHNTVSWYQQALGQGPQFIFQYYREEENGRGNFPPRFSGLQFPNYSSELNVNALELDDSALYLCASSLAGGHNEKLFFGSGTQLSVL.

The rearrangement joins TRBV30 to TRBJ1-1; 9 bases line up with TRBD1. With 4 bases clipped from V and 10 bases from J, the junction kept 7 bases outside the gene matches. The CDR3 is 12 residues long. CDR1 and CDR2 from the germline V gene are GTSNPN and SVGIG (reference sequence). The CDR3 region has the DNA TGTGCCTGGAATGGACAGGGGAGTCGAGCTTTCTTT. This encodes CAWNGQGSRAFF.

This rearrangement joins TRBV19 to TRBJ2-2; either TRBD1 or TRBD2 may supply D (5 bases each). The germline CDR1 and CDR2 sequences are LNHDA and SQIVND (reference sequence). V was shortened by 5 bases and J by 4 bases, with 14 bases between the two germline ends. The CDR3 sequence is 15 residues long. CDR3 DNA: TGTGCCAGTAGTTCTCAGGGTAGCGTCACCGGGGAGCTGTTTTTT. Residues: CASSSQGSVTGELFF. The full variable domain, completed using reference TRBV19 and TRBJ2-2, is DGGITQSPKYLFRKEGQNVTLSCEQNLNHDAMYWYRQDPGQGLRLIYYSQIVNDFQKGDIAEGYSVSREKKESFPLTVTSAQKNPTAFYLCASSSQGSVTGELFFGEGSRLTVL.

The chain joins TRBV4-1 to TRBJ2-5; 8 bases map to TRBD2. The germline gives CDR1 MGHRA, CDR2 YSYEKL. Trimming took 1 base from V and 6 from J; bases not matched to a gene: 13. The CDR3 runs 17 residues. As DNA, the CDR3 is TGCGCCAGCAGCCAAGGTCTTAGCGGGATCCTGAGGAAGACCCAGTACTTC. This translates into CASSQGLSGILRKTQYF.

DNA for the CDR3: TGCGCCAGCGCCGGCAGGGCGGATTCACCCCTCCACTTT. This codes for CASAGRADSPLHF. This chain uses TRBV5-1 with TRBJ1-6; a weak D match, TRBD1 (5 bases). V gave up 7 bases and J gave up 8 bases, with 13 bases separating them. The CDR3 is 13 amino acids. Looked up from germline, CDR1 is SGHRS and CDR2 is YFSETQ.

The CDR3 DNA reads as TGTGCCAGCAGCCCATTCAATAATGAGCAGTTCTTC. Its translation: CASSPFNNEQFF. The V gene is TRBV5-4, the J gene TRBJ2-1; D is uncertain. V dropped 4 bases and J dropped 7 bases, with 9 bases sitting between them. The CDR3 extends over 12 amino acids. Germline CDR1 SGHNT, CDR2 YYREEE (reference sequence).

V and J are TRBV19 and TRBJ1-4; D is undetermined. Between the trimmed V and J ends, which lost 3 bases and 7 bases, there was a span of 21 bases. In germline, CDR1 is LNHDA, CDR2 SQIVND (reference sequence). CDR3 length equals 17 residues. CDR3 in amino acids: CASSISRFRGGAEKLFF. CDR3 coding DNA: TGTGCCAGTAGTATCTCCCGCTTCCGGGGAGGCGCTGAAAAACTGTTTTTT.

The chain joins TRBV9 to TRBJ2-2, with D possibly matching TRBD1 (6 bases). The V and J ends lost 4 bases and 2 bases respectively, with 12 bases between them. Germline V CDR1 and CDR2: SGDLS, YYNGEE. The CDR3 has 15 amino acids. CDR3 residues: CASSNRDTNTGELFF. The DNA for the CDR3 is TGTGCCAGCAGCAACCGGGACACCAACACCGGGGAGCTGTTTTTT.

The chain combines TRBV25-1 with TRBJ2-7, with TRBD2 identical over 9 bases. Germline CDR1 is MGHDK and CDR2 is SYGVNS. The CDR3 has 15 residues. V shed 4 bases and J 2 bases; nucleotides not matched to a gene: 6. The CDR3 spells CASSGRTSVAYEQYF. The CDR3 DNA reads as TGTGCCAGCAGTGGACGGACTAGCGTCGCCTACGAGCAGTACTTC.